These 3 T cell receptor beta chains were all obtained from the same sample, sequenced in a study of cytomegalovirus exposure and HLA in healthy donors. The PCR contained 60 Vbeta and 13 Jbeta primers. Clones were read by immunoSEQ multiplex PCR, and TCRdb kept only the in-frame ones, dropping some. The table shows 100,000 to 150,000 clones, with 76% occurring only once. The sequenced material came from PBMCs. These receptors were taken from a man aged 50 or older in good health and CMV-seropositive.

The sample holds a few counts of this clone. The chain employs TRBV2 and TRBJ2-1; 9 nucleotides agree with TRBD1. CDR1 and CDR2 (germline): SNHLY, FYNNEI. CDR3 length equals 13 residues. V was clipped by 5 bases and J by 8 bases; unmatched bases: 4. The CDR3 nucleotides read TGTGCCAGCAGTTCGGACAGGGGCCATGAGCAGTTCTTC. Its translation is CASSSDRGHEQFF.

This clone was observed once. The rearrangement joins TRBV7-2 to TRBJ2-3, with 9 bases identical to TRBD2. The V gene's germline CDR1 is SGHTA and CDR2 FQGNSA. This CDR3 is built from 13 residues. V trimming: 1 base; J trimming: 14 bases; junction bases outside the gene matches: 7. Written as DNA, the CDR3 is TGTGCCAGCAGCTTAGAGCTAGCGGGGCCTTTGTATTTT. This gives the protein CASSLELAGPLYF.

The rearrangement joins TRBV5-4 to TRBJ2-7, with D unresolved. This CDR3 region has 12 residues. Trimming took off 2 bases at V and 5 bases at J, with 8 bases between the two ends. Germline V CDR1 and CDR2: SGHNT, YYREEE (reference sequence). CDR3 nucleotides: TGTGCCAGCAGCTTCGGTTCTAACGAGCAGTACTTC. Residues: CASSFGSNEQYF.